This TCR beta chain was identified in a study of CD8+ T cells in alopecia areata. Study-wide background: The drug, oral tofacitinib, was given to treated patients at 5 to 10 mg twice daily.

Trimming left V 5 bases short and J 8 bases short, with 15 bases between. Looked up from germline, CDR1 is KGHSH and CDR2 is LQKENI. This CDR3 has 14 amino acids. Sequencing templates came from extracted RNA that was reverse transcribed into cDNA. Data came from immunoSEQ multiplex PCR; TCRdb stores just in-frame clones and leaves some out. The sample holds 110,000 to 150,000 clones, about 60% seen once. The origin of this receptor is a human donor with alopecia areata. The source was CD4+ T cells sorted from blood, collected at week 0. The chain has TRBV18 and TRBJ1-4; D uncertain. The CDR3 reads CASSSREVEEKLFF. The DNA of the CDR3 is TGTGCCAGCTCATCCAGAGAAGTAGAGGAAAAACTGTTTTTT.